The 7 T cell receptor beta chains below come from one sample, sequenced in a study of CD8+ T cells in alopecia areata. Once RNA had been extracted, it was reverse transcribed into cDNA to act as the sequencing template. Sequenced by immunoSEQ multiplex PCR; TCRdb stores in-frame clones only, minus some. This sample yields about 250,000 clones, of which 67% are seen a single time; roughly 1.2% belongs to the top ten. The sequencing here drew on CD4+ T cells sorted from blood, taken at week 0. The receptors here all came from a human donor with alopecia areata.

The rearrangement uses TRBV6-5 and TRBJ1-1; 9 bases agree with TRBD1. From germline, CDR1 is MNHEY and CDR2 SVGAGI. This CDR3 is 14 amino acids long. V shed 6 bases, J shed 6 bases, and the junction held 8 bases outside the gene matches. CDR3 amino acids: CASRKQGADAEAFF. In nucleotides, the CDR3 is TGTGCCAGCAGAAAACAGGGGGCGGACGCTGAAGCTTTCTTT.

This clone has only a few counts. The chain has TRBV5-1 and TRBJ2-2, with D unresolved. Germline CDR1 is SGHRS and CDR2 is YFSETQ. Trimming shortened V by 4 bases and J by 6 bases, and 13 bases separated the two germline ends. This CDR3 has 14 residues. The CDR3 loop is CASSNGRDSGELFF. DNA for the CDR3: TGCGCCAGCAGCAACGGCCGAGACTCCGGGGAGCTGTTTTTT.

The genes are TRBV25-1 and TRBJ2-3; the D gene is possibly TRBD2 (6 bases). Trimming removed 2 bases at V and 11 bases at J, with 8 bases between. The CDR3 length is 11 residues. Germline V gene lookup returns CDR1 MGHDK and CDR2 SYGVNS. In DNA, the CDR3 is TGTGCCAGCAGTGAACTCGGGAGGCAGTATTTT. This gives the protein CASSELGRQYF.

This chain connects TRBV30 to TRBJ1-5, with D maybe TRBD1 (6 bases). The CDR3 sequence is 19 residues long. V gave up 0 bases and J gave up 0 bases, with 21 bases separating them. CDR1 and CDR2 from the germline V gene are GTSNPN and SVGIG (reference sequence). This chain's CDR3 is CAWSVWSSFGQPSNQPQHF. The DNA of the CDR3 is TGTGCCTGGAGTGTATGGAGTTCTTTCGGACAGCCTAGCAATCAGCCCCAGCATTTT. The full variable domain, completed using reference TRBV30 and TRBJ1-5, is SQTIHQWPATLVQPVGSPLSLECTVEGTSNPNLYWYRQAAGRGLQLLFYSVGIGQISSEVPQNLSASRPQDRQFILSSKKLLLSDSGFYLCAWSVWSSFGQPSNQPQHFGDGTRLSIL.

The chain employs TRBV30 and TRBJ2-5, with D possibly being TRBD2 (6 bases). V shed 0 bases and J shed 1 base, with 15 bases lying between them. Germline CDR1 is GTSNPN and CDR2 is SVGIG (reference sequence). The CDR3 runs to 16 residues. CDR3 coding DNA: TGTGCCTGGAGTGTGGGACTCCTAAATACCCAAGAGACCCAGTACTTC. Translating it yields CAWSVGLLNTQETQYF.

The rearrangement links TRBV5-4 to TRBJ2-7; D unclear. V was pared by 2 bases and J by 2 bases, with 11 bases between. The length of the CDR3 is 14 residues. From germline, CDR1 is SGHNT and CDR2 YYREEE (reference sequence). CDR3 nucleotide sequence: TGTGCCAGCAGCTTACAGCAGAAACCCTACGAGCAGTACTTC. Residues: CASSLQQKPYEQYF.

This clone has a handful of counts. The chain combines TRBV5-1 with TRBJ2-1, with 12 nucleotides matching TRBD2. Unmatched junction bases numbered 3, after V lost 3 bases and J lost 2 bases. This CDR3 is built from 16 residues. Germline V gene data show CDR1 as SGHRS and CDR2 as YFSETQ. The CDR3 DNA reads as TGCGCCAGCAGCTCCGGACTAGCGGGGACCTACAATGAGCAGTTCTTC. Protein: CASSSGLAGTYNEQFF.